What follows describes a single T cell receptor (beta chain). Enrollment of patients from Seattle took place during active infection, with longitudinal follow-up. This sample stems from a study of blood T cell repertoires in COVID-19. Across the whole study: Whether acute or convalescent, the COVID-19 samples came from the United States, Italy and Spain. T cells, B-cell-depleted T cells, or PBMCs supplied cDNA or gDNA.

In the authors' methods: Estimation of nucleated cell counts was performed using reference gene primer amplification. Some clones are missing from TCRdb's copy, which holds only in-frame ones; the method was immunoSEQ multiplex PCR. That table is the source of V, J and clone size, and D and trimming were worked out from the DNA. Of a few hundred thousand clones detected, about 92% appear once; the ten largest clones hold just under 4%. Germline loops: CDR1 SGHTA, CDR2 FQGNSA. J lost 8 bases, V lost 1 base, and 4 bases had no gene match. The CDR3 loop spans 15 amino acids. The J gene is TRBJ2-1, the V gene TRBV7-2; TRBD2 matches at 11 bases. The clonotype comes from an older woman with COVID-19, enrolled during active disease. Material: peripheral blood. The CDR3 reads CASSLGLAGSYEQFF. CDR3 DNA: TGTGCCAGCAGCTTAGGACTAGCGGGGAGCTATGAGCAGTTCTTC. The full variable domain, rest sourced from reference TRBV7-2 and TRBJ2-1, is GAGVSQSPSNKVTEKGKDVELRCDPISGHTALYWYRQSLGQGLEFLIYFQGNSAPDKSGLPSDRFSAERTGGSVSTLTIQRTQQEDSAVYLCASSLGLAGSYEQFFGPGTRLTVL.